A single sample is the source of the 17 T cell receptor beta chains below, sequenced in a study of blood T cell repertoires in COVID-19. Profiled with immunoSEQ multiplex PCR; TCRdb holds only in-frame clones, not every one. Among approximately 170,000 clones listed, 84% were seen once. The source material was peripheral blood. These receptors were taken from a woman older than 75 with COVID-19, enrolled during active disease.

V and J are TRBV19 and TRBJ2-5, with 7 bases that match TRBD1. Trimming at V came to 5 bases and at J to 5 bases, leaving 5 bases not matched to a gene. This CDR3 region has 13 residues. The V gene's germline CDR1 is LNHDA and CDR2 SQIVND (reference sequence). CDR3 sequence reads: CASSSQGCETQYF. CDR3 DNA: TGTGCCAGTAGTTCACAGGGGTGCGAGACCCAGTACTTC.

J is TRBJ2-1 and V is TRBV7-3; TRBD1 matches 10 bases. The J segment lost 9 bases and the V segment lost 6 bases, leaving 8 bases of the junction unmatched. The germline V gene encodes CDR1 SGHTA and CDR2 FQGTGA. The CDR3 extends over 14 amino acids. The DNA for the CDR3 is TGTGCCAGCAGGCGGGACAGGGGAGGTACTGAGCAGTTCTTC. It codes for CASRRDRGGTEQFF. The whole variable domain, filled in from reference TRBV7-3 and TRBJ2-1, reads GAGVSQTPSNKVTEKGKYVELRCDPISGHTALYWYRQSLGQGPEFLIYFQGTGAADDSGLPNDRFFAVRPEGSVSTLKIQRTERGDSAVYLCASRRDRGGTEQFFGPGTRLTVL.

The V call is TRBV2, the J call TRBJ1-2; 7 bases match TRBD1. V was pared by 5 bases and J by 2 bases, with 11 bases of the junction left unmatched. Germline-derived CDR1 and CDR2 are SNHLY and FYNNEI. The CDR3 is 16 amino acids. The CDR3, as DNA: TGTGCCAGCAGTCCCAATCGCAGGGACAGCAACTATGGCTACACCTTC. This gives the protein CASSPNRRDSNYGYTF.

The genes are TRBV3-1 (or the pseudogene TRBV3-2) and TRBJ2-1; TRBD2 agrees at 9 bases. CDR3 length: 14 amino acids. The V gene end was trimmed by 5 bases and the J gene end by 3 bases; junction bases not matched to a gene: 2. CDR1 and CDR2 (germline): LGHDT, YNNKEL (reference sequence). In nucleotides, the CDR3 is TGTGCCAGCAGCGATAGCGGGAGCTACAATGAGCAGTTCTTC. Residues: CASSDSGSYNEQFF.

The V call is TRBV4-2, the J call TRBJ2-7, with TRBD2 identical over 10 bases. Germline V gives CDR1 LGHNA, CDR2 YNFKEQ. Losses at the gene ends were 1 base for V and 3 bases for J; bases not matched to a gene: 6. This CDR3 contains 16 residues. CDR3 residues: CASSQGTSGAGYEQYF. The DNA of the CDR3 is TGTGCCAGCAGCCAAGGAACTAGCGGGGCTGGCTACGAGCAGTACTTC.

The chain carries TRBV19 and TRBJ1-2; no reliable D call. The germline V gene has CDR1 LNHDA and CDR2 SQIVND (reference sequence). V was clipped by 10 bases and J by 6 bases, with 24 bases between them. This CDR3 has 15 amino acids. In DNA form, the CDR3 reads TGTGCCACTCAACGACTCGGAGTGCAAGTAGATGGCTACACCTTC. This encodes CATQRLGVQVDGYTF.

The CDR3 loop reads CASSYGYYEQYF. The CDR3, as DNA: TGTGCCAGCAGCTACGGTTACTACGAGCAGTACTTC. J is TRBJ2-7 and V is TRBV5-8; D not certain. Germline CDR1 SGHTS, CDR2 YDEGEE. The V end was cut by 3 bases, the J end by 3 bases, with 7 bases between. The CDR3 is 12 residues long.

This sequence joins TRBV10-3 and TRBJ2-7, with 7 bases identical to TRBD2. This CDR3 has 13 residues. With 8 bases clipped from V and 2 bases from J, the junction kept 6 bases outside the gene matches. Per germline, CDR1 ENHRY and CDR2 SYGVKD. For the CDR3, the DNA is TGTGCCATCTGCGCGGGAGTAACCTACGAGCAGTACTTC. This translates into CAICAGVTYEQYF.

The V gene is TRBV7-9, the J gene TRBJ1-3, with TRBD1 identical over 9 bases. The CDR3 has 17 residues. Trimming at V came to 7 bases and at J to 0 bases, leaving 10 bases not matched to a gene. Germline V gene sequence: CDR1 SEHNR, CDR2 FQNEAQ (reference sequence). The CDR3 here is CASNLRQGVSSGNTIYF. The CDR3 bases are TGTGCCAGCAACCTTCGACAGGGGGTTAGCTCTGGAAACACCATATATTTT.

J is TRBJ1-2 and V is TRBV11-2, with TRBD1 identical over 7 bases. The CDR3 spans 18 residues. Germline V gene lookup returns CDR1 SGHAT and CDR2 FQNNGV. The J segment lost 8 bases and the V segment lost 1 base, leaving 19 bases of the junction unmatched. DNA for the CDR3: TGTGCCAGCAGCTTAGGTCACCCCCCTGGGACAGTCTCTGGAGGCTACACCTTC. Translation: CASSLGHPPGTVSGGYTF. The full variable domain, its missing parts supplied by reference TRBV11-2 and TRBJ1-2, is EAGVAQSPRYKIIEKRQSVAFWCNPISGHATLYWYQQILGQGPKLLIQFQNNGVVDDSQLPKDRFSAERLKGVDSTLKIQPAKLEDSAVYLCASSLGHPPGTVSGGYTFGSGTRLTVV.

The chain has TRBV9 and TRBJ2-2; 11 bases line up with TRBD2. CDR1 and CDR2 (germline): SGDLS, YYNGEE. The CDR3 length is 18 residues. V lost 3 bases, J lost 7 bases, and 14 bases stayed unmatched. This CDR3 reads CASSALLAGGPTSGELFF. As DNA, the CDR3 is TGTGCCAGCAGCGCGCTGTTAGCGGGGGGGCCGACGAGCGGGGAGCTGTTTTTT.

The chain combines TRBV19 with TRBJ2-5; possibly TRBD1 for D (6 bases). The CDR3 has 13 residues. CDR1 LNHDA and CDR2 SQIVND come from the germline V gene (reference sequence). V lost 3 bases and J lost 4, with 9 bases in between. The CDR3: CASSISRGETQYF. The CDR3 coding sequence is TGTGCCAGTAGTATCTCCAGGGGAGAGACCCAGTACTTC.

The chain couples TRBV12-5 to TRBJ2-3; 11 nucleotides match TRBD2. This CDR3 comprises 16 residues. Losses at the gene ends were 1 base for V and 3 bases for J; bases not matched to a gene: 3. Germline V gives CDR1 LGHNT, CDR2 FRNRAP. The DNA of the CDR3 is TGTGCTAGTGGTTTGGCACTAGCGGGGGTTACAGATACGCAGTATTTT. It yields the protein CASGLALAGVTDTQYF.

The V and J genes are TRBV9 and TRBJ2-2, with a possible D match to TRBD1 (6 bases). Germline lookup yields CDR1 SGDLS and CDR2 YYNGEE. The CDR3 spans 16 residues. V was cut by 0 bases and J by 1 base, with 10 bases left in between. CDR3 amino acids: CASSVVQGGNTGELFF. The CDR3 nucleotides read TGTGCCAGCAGCGTAGTACAGGGTGGGAACACCGGGGAGCTGTTTTTT.

The V gene is TRBV15, the J gene TRBJ2-1; D is perhaps TRBD2 (5 bases). V was cut by 0 bases and J by 4 bases, with 10 bases left in between. This CDR3 spans 15 amino acids. Germline loops: CDR1 LNHNV, CDR2 YYDKDF (reference sequence). The CDR3 loop is CATSRDGKPYNEQFF. CDR3 nucleotide sequence: TGTGCCACCAGCAGAGACGGGAAACCGTACAATGAGCAGTTCTTC.

This clone was seen only a few times. The chain is built from TRBV7-9 and TRBJ2-1; 7 bases map to TRBD1. Germline V gene lookup returns CDR1 SEHNR and CDR2 FQNEAQ (reference sequence). The junction had 3 bases not matched to a gene; V was cut back by 4 bases and J by 3 bases. CDR3 length: 14 residues. The CDR3 DNA reads as TGTGCCAGCAGCTCCTGGACAGGCTACAATGAGCAGTTCTTC. It translates to CASSSWTGYNEQFF.

This clone was seen more than once but under ten times. Other DNA sequences in the same sample also yield this CDR3. This sequence joins TRBV18 and TRBJ1-2; the D gene is possibly TRBD1 (5 bases). Trimming cost V 1 base and J 6 bases, with 9 bases left between them. The CDR3 extends over 13 amino acids. The germline CDR1 and CDR2 sequences are KGHSH and LQKENI. The CDR3 region is CASSPLQGDGYTF. As DNA, the CDR3 is TGTGCCAGCTCACCACTCCAGGGTGATGGCTACACCTTC.